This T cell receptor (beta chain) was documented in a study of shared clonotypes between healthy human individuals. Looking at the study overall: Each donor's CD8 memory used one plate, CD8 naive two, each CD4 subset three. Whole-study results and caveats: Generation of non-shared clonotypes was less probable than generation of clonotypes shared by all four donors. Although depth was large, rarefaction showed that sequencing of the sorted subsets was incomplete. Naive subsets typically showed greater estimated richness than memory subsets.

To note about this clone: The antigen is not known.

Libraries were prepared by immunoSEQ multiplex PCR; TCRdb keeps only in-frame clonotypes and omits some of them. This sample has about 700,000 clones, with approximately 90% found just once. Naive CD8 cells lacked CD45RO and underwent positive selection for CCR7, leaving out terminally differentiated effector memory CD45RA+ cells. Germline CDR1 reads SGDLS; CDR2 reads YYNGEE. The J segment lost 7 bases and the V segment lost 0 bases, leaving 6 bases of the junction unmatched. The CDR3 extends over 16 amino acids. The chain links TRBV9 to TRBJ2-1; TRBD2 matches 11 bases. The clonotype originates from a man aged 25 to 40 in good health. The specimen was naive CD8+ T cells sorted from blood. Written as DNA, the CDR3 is TGTGCCAGCAGCGTAGACGGGACTAGCGGCGGTAATGAGCAGTTCTTC. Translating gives CASSVDGTSGGNEQFF.